This T cell receptor beta chain comes out of a study of blood T cell repertoires in COVID-19. Looking at the study overall: From the United States, Italy and Spain came samples of acute and convalescent COVID-19. PBMCs, B-cell-depleted T cells, or T cells provided the cDNA or gDNA that made up the material.

Assay: immunoSEQ multiplex PCR; the TCRdb copy retains only in-frame clones and omits some. Here the sample spans fewer than 300,000 clones, roughly 90% being singletons. This sequence originates from a woman younger than 45 who had recovered from COVID-19. Sequenced: PBMCs or T cells enriched from blood (not recorded which).

The CDR3 sequence is CAWRRRQSSYNSPLHF. In DNA, the CDR3 is TGTGCCTGGAGGCGGCGGCAGAGCTCCTATAATTCACCCCTCCACTTT. The chain couples TRBV30 to TRBJ1-6; D remains ambiguous. In germline, CDR1 is GTSNPN, CDR2 SVGIG (reference sequence). The CDR3 spans 16 residues. The germline V and J ends were trimmed by 3 bases and 0 bases, with 12 bases remaining between them.